This T cell receptor (beta chain) originates from a study of blood T cell repertoires in COVID-19. Study overall: The United States, Italy and Spain supplied acute and convalescent COVID-19 samples. Sources were T cells, B-cell-depleted T cells, or PBMCs; the material itself was cDNA or gDNA.

The germline V and J ends were trimmed by 5 bases and 5 bases, with 12 bases remaining between them. This CDR3 has 13 amino acids. CDR1 and CDR2 (germline): SEHNR, FQNEAQ (reference sequence). The method was immunoSEQ multiplex PCR; TCRdb's version includes in-frame clones alone and lacks a portion of them. The sample yields 350,000 or so clones, approximately 86% seen once. The V call is TRBV7-9, the J call TRBJ1-2, with D possibly matching TRBD1 (6 bases). The sequence was obtained from a woman aged 40 to 50 with acute COVID-19. Input material: PBMCs or T cells enriched from blood (not recorded which). Here the CDR3 reads CASSEGQIYGYTF. The CDR3 nucleotides read TGTGCCAGCAGCGAAGGACAGATATATGGCTACACCTTC.